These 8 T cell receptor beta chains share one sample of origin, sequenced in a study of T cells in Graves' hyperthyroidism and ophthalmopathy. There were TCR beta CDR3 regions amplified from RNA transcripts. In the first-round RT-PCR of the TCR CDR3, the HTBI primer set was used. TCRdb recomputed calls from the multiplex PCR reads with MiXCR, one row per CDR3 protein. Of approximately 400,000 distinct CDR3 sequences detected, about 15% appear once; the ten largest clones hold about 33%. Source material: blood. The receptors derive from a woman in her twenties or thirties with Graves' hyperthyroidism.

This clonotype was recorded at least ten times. CDR3 loop: CSVGVGTEAFF. CDR3 DNA: TGCAGCGTTGGGGTGGGGACTGAAGCTTTCTTT. The rearrangement uses TRBV29-1 and TRBJ1-1; D is undetermined. CDR1 is SQVTM, CDR2 ANQGSEA, per germline. The V end was cut by 4 bases, the J end by 5 bases, with 8 bases between. This CDR3 region has 11 residues.

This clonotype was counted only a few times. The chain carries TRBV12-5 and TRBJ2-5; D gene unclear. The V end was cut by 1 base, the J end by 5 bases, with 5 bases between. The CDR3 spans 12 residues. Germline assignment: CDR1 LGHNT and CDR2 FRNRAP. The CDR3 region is CASGLGLETQYF. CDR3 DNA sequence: TGTGCTAGTGGTTTGGGATTGGAGACCCAGTACTTC.

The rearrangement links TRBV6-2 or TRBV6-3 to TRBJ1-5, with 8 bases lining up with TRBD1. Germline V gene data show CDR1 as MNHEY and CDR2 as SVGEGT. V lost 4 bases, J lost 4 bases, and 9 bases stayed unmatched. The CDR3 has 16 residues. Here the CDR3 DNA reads TGTGCCAGCAGTTCGCAAGGACAGGGCCTGAATCAGCCCCAGCATTTT. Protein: CASSSQGQGLNQPQHF.

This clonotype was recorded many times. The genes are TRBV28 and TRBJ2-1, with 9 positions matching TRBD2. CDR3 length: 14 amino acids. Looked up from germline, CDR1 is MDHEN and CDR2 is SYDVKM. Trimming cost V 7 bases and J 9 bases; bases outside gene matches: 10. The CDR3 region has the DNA TGTGCCAGCACTGGGCTAGCGGGAAGGGGTGAGCAGTTCTTC. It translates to CASTGLAGRGEQFF. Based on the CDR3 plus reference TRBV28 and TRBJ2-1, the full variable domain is DVKVTQSSRYLVKRTGEKVFLECVQDMDHENMFWYRQDPGLGLRLIYFSYDVKMKEKGDIPEGYSVSREKKERFSLILESASTNQTSMYLCASTGLAGRGEQFFGPGTRLTVL.

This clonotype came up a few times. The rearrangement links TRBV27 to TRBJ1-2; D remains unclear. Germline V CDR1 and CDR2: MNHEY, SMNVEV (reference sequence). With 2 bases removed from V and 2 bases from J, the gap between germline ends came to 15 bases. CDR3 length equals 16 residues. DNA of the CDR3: TGTGCCAGCAGTTTAATTGCAATAGAAGGAAACTATGGCTACACCTTC. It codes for CASSLIAIEGNYGYTF.

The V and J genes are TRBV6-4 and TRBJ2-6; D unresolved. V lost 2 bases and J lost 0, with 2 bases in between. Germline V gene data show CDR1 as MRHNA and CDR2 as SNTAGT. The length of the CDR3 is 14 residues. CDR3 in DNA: TGTGCCAGCAGTGACAACTCTGGGGCCAACGTCCTGACTTTC. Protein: CASSDNSGANVLTF.

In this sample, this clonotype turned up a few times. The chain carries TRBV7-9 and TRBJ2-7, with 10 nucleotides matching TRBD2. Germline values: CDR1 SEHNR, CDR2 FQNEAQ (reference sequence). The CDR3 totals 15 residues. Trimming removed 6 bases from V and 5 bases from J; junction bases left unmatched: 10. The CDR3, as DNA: TGTGCCAGCAGTCAAAAAACTAGCGGGAACCACGAGCAGTACTTC. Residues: CASSQKTSGNHEQYF.

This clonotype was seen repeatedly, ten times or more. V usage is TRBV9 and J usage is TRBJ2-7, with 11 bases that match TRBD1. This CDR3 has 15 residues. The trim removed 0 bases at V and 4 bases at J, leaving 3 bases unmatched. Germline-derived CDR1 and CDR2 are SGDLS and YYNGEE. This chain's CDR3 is CASSVEGQGEYEQYF. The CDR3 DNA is TGTGCCAGCAGCGTAGAGGGACAGGGGGAGTACGAGCAGTACTTC.